This T cell receptor beta chain comes out of a study of CD8+CD57+ T cells in acquired aplastic anemia. Genomic DNA served as template for TCR beta VDJ and CDR3 profiling. TCRdb analysed the reads with MiXCR anew, one entry per CDR3 protein. The sample shows 300,000 or so distinct CDR3 sequences, 56% of them seen only once. Comments on this clonotype: Its antigen remains unidentified.

The study, taken as a whole, reports: Patients and controls had CD8+ Simpson's diversity values that were not significantly distinct.

The CDR3 has 16 residues. CDR1 and CDR2 from the germline V gene are SGHNT and YYREEE (reference sequence). V shed 2 bases, J shed 9 bases, and the junction held 17 bases outside the gene matches. Flow cytometry had shown expanded CD8+CD57+ cells in the patients chosen for sequencing. The genes are TRBV5-4 and TRBJ2-7; 7 bases agree with TRBD2. This TCR was recovered from a human donor with aplastic anemia. Sequencing was carried out using sorted CD4+, CD8+, or CD8+CD57+ T cells (not recorded which) from PBMCs. CDR3 sequence (DNA): TGTGCCAGCAGCTTAGCGGTTGCGGGAGTCGGCAGGGTGCAGTACTTC. Residues: CASSLAVAGVGRVQYF.